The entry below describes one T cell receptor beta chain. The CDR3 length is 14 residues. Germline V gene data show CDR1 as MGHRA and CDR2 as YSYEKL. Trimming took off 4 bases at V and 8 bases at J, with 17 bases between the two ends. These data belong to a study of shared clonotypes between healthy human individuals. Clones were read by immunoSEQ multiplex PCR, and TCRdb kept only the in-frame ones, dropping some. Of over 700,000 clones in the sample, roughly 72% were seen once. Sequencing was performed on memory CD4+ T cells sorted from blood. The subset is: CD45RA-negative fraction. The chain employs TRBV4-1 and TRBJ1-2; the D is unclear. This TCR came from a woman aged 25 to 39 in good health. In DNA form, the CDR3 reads TGCGCCAGCAGCCGAGGGTGGGCGGGTGGCGGCTACACCTTC. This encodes CASSRGWAGGGYTF.